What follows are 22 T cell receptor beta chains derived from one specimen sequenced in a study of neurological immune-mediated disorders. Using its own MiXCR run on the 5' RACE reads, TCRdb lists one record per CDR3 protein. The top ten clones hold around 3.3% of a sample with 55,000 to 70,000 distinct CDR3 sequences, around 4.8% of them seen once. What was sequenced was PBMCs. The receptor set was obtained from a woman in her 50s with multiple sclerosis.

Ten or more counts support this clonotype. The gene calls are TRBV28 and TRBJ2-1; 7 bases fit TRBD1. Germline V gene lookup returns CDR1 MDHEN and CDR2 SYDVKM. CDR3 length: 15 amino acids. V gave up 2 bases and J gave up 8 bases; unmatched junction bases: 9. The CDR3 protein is CASSLVTGKGDEQFF. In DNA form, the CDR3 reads TGTGCCAGCAGTTTAGTGACAGGGAAGGGGGATGAGCAGTTCTTC. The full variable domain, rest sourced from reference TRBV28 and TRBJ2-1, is DVKVTQSSRYLVKRTGEKVFLECVQDMDHENMFWYRQDPGLGLRLIYFSYDVKMKEKGDIPEGYSVSREKKERFSLILESASTNQTSMYLCASSLVTGKGDEQFFGPGTRLTVL.

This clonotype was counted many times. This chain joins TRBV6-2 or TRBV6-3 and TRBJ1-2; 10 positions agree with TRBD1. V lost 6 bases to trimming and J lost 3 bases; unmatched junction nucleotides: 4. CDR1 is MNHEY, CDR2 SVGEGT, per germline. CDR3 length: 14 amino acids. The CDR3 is CASSLGTGDYGYTF. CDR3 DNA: TGTGCCAGCAGCCTCGGGACAGGGGACTATGGCTACACCTTC.

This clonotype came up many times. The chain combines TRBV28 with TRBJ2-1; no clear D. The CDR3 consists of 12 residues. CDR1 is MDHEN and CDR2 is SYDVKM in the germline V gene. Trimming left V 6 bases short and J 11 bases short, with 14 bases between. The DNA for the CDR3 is TGTGCCAGCAGCCCTGACTCCCTTAAGCAGTTCTTC. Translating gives CASSPDSLKQFF.

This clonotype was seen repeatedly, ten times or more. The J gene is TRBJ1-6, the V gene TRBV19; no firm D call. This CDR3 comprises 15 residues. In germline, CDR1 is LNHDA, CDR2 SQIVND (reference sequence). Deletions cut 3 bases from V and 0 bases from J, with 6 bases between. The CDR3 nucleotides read TGTGCCAGTAGTATGAAGAGCTCCTATAATTCACCCCTCCACTTT. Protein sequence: CASSMKSSYNSPLHF.

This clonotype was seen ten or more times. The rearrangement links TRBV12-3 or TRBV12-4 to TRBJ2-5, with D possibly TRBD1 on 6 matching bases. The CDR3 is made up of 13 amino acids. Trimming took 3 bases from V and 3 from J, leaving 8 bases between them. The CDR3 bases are TGTGCCAGCAGTTTGTCAGGGGAAGAGACCCAGTACTTC. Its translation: CASSLSGEETQYF.

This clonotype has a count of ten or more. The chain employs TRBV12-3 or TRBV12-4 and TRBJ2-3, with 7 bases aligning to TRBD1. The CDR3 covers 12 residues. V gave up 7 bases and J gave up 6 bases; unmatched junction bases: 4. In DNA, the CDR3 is TGTGCCAGCAACCCACAGGGGGATACGCAGTATTTT. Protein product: CASNPQGDTQYF.

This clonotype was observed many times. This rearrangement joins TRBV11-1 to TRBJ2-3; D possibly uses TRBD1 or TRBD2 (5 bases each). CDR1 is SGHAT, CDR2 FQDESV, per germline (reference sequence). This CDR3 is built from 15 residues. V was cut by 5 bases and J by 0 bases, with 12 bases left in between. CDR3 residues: CASSTGTVSTDTQYF. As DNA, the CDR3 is TGTGCCAGCAGCACTGGGACCGTCAGCACAGATACGCAGTATTTT.

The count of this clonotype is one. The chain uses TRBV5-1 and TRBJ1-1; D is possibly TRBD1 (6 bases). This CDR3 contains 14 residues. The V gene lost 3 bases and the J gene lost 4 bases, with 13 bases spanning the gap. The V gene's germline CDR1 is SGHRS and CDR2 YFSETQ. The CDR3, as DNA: TGCGCCAGCAGCTCTGGAGGGGGGTTCACTGAAGCTTTCTTT. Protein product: CASSSGGGFTEAFF.

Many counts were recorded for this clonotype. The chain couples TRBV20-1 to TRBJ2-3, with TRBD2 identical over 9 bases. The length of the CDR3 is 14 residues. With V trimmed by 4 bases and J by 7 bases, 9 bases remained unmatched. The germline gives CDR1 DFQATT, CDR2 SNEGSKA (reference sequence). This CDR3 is CSAKPGGGAYTQYF. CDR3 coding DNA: TGCAGTGCTAAGCCGGGCGGGGGGGCTTATACGCAGTATTTT.

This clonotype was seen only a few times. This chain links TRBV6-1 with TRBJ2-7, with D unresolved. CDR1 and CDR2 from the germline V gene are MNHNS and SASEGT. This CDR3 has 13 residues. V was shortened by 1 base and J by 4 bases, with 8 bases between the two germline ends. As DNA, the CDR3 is TGTGCCAGCAGTGAAGGCCCCTGGTACGAGCAGTACTTC. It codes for CASSEGPWYEQYF.

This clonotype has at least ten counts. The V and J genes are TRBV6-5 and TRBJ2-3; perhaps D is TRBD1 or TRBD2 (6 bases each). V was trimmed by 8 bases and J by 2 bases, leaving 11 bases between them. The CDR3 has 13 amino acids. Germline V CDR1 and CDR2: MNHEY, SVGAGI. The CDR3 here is CASRRGVTDTQYF. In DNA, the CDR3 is TGTGCCAGCCGGAGGGGGGTCACAGATACGCAGTATTTT.

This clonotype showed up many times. This CDR3 reads CASRGGPDNEQFF. The CDR3 DNA is TGTGCCAGCAGGGGGGGCCCCGACAATGAGCAGTTCTTC. This chain uses TRBV12-3 or TRBV12-4 with TRBJ2-1; either TRBD1 or TRBD2 may supply D (6 bases each). The CDR3 is 13 amino acids. The germline V and J ends were trimmed by 6 bases and 5 bases, with 11 bases remaining between them.

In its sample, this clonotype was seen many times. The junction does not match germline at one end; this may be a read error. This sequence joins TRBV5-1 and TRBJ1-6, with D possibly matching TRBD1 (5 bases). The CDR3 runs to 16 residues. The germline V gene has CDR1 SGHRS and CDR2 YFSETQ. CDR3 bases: TGCGCCAGCAGCCTTCAGGGTAGCTCCTATAATTCACCCCTCAACTTT. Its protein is CASSLQGSSYNSPLNF.

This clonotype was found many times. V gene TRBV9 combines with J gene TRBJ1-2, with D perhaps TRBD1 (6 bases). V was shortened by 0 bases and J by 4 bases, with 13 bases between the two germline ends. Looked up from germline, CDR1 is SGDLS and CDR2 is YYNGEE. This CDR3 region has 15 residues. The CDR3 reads CASSVAWGPSYGYTF. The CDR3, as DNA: TGTGCCAGCAGCGTAGCTTGGGGGCCCTCCTATGGCTACACCTTC.

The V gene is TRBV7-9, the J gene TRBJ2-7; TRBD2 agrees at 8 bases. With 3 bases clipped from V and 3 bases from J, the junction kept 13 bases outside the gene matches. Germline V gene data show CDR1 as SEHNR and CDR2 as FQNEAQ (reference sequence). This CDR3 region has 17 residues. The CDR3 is CASSFPIGQSGGYEQYF. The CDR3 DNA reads TGTGCCAGCAGCTTCCCCATAGGGCAGAGCGGGGGCTACGAGCAGTACTTC.

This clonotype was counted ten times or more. For the CDR3, the DNA is TGCGCCAGCAGCCAAGCACCGGGACAGGGGAACACTGAAGCTTTCTTT. Translated: CASSQAPGQGNTEAFF. This chain uses TRBV4-1 with TRBJ1-1; the match to TRBD1 covers 9 bases. The CDR3 loop spans 16 amino acids. Germline loops: CDR1 MGHRA, CDR2 YSYEKL. The V segment lost 1 base and the J segment 1 base; nucleotides outside the gene matches: 4.

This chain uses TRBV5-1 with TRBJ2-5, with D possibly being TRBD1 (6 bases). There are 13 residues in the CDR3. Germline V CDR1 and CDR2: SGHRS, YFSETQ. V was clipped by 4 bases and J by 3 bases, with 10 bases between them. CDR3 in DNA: TGCGCCAGCAGCACCGACAGGAAAGAGACCCAGTACTTC. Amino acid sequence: CASSTDRKETQYF. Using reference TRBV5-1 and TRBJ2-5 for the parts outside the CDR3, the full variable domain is KAGVTQTPRYLIKTRGQQVTLSCSPISGHRSVSWYQQTPGQGLQFLFEYFSETQRNKGNFPGRFSGRQFSNSRSEMNVSTLELGDSALYLCASSTDRKETQYFGPGTRLLVL.

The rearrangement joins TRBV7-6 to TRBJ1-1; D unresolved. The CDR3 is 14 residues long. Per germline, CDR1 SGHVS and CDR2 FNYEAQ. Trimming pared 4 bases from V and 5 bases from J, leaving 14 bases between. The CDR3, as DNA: TGTGCCAGCAGCTCTAGCCCCTCTTGGACTGAAGCTTTCTTT. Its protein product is CASSSSPSWTEAFF.

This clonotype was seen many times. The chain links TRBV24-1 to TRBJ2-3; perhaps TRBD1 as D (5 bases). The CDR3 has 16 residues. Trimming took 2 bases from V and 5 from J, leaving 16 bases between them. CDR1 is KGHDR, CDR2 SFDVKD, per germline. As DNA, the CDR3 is TGTGCCACCAGTGATTATATGCAGGGATTGGTAGATACGCAGTATTTT. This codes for CATSDYMQGLVDTQYF.

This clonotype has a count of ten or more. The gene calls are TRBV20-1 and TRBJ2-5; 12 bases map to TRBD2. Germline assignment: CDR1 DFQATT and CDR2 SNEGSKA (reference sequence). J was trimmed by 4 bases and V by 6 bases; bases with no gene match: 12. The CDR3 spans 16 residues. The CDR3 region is CSARTPTSGGGETQYF. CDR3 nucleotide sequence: TGCAGTGCGCGGACCCCGACTAGCGGGGGAGGAGAGACCCAGTACTTC.

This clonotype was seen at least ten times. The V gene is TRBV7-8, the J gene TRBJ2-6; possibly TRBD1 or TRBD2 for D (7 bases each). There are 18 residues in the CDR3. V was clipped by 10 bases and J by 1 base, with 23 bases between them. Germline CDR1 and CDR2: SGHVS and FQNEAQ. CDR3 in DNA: TGTGCCACCATAAACGGGGGAGGGGGCAGGTCTGGGGCCAACGTCCTGACTTTC. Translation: CATINGGGGRSGANVLTF.

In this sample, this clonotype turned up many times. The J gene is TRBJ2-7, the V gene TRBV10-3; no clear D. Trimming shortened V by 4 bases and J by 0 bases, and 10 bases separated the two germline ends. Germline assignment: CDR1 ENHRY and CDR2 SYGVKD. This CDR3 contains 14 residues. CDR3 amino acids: CAISGTANSYEQYV. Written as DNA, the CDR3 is TGTGCCATCAGTGGGACGGCAAACTCCTACGAGCAGTACGTC.